These T cell receptor beta chains were read from a single sample in a study of tumor-infiltrating lymphocytes in primary liver carcinoma. Each CDR3 protein is one row after TCRdb ran MiXCR on the multiplex PCR reads. The data contain 310,000 or so distinct CDR3 sequences, 50% to 60% of them singletons. Input material: peripheral blood. The receptors were sampled from a woman aged 25 to 39 with primary liver carcinoma and hepatitis B virus infection. Each CDR3 is given without its conserved first and last residue.

v_call	j_call	cdr3_aa
TRBV5-4	TRBJ1-2	ASNLDSLYGYT
TRBV5-1	TRBJ2-2	ASSLATSGTSNTRELF
TRBV12-3/TRBV12-4	TRBJ2-7	ASSPRVVLEQY
TRBV12-3/TRBV12-4	TRBJ2-2	ASSKRTGELF
TRBV12-3/TRBV12-4	TRBJ2-1	ASSTGTSVSNEQF
TRBV12-3/TRBV12-4	TRBJ2-7	ASSTSGRARHEQY
TRBV10-3	TRBJ2-1	AISGDAEQF
TRBV28	TRBJ2-7	ASSLVLGQGVLSFCEQY
TRBV6-2/TRBV6-3	TRBJ2-3	ANRAAGRTDTQY
TRBV6-6	TRBJ2-2	ASRGTSGRYTGELF
TRBV7-9	TRBJ2-7	ASSPKLGEQY
TRBV5-6	TRBJ1-2	ASSWPGQGSLYT
TRBV4-2	TRBJ2-5	VSSPGVGRSQETQY
TRBV28	TRBJ2-1	ASSPPSGREGEQF
TRBV12-3/TRBV12-4	TRBJ1-2	ASRAEGGYT
TRBV7-9	TRBJ2-7	ASRRGGGSYEQY
TRBV28	TRBJ2-5	ASSPQGRETQY
TRBV6-5	TRBJ1-4	ASSYSGGNEKLF
TRBV11-2	TRBJ2-1	ASSWAGAVTYKEQF
TRBV4-1	TRBJ1-2	ASSQEAHYGYT
TRBV6-5	TRBJ2-7	ASSLKVSYEQY
TRBV12-3/TRBV12-4	TRBJ1-4	ASSPGTSGKLF